Listed below are T cell receptor beta chains from one sample, sequenced in a study of PD-1 blockade in mismatch repair-deficient tumors. The assay was immunoSEQ multiplex PCR, and TCRdb's table has in-frame clones only and misses some. The data hold some 130,000 clones, with around nine tenths observed a single time. This material consisted of peripheral blood, taken approximately 72 weeks after starting pembrolizumab. The receptors derive from an adult with mismatch repair-deficient cancer. The CDR3 runs from the conserved cysteine through the conserved F or W. The order of the fields is D gene, V gene, clone size, J gene, CDR3 protein, CDR3 DNA. D genes are given only for firm matches. Where a row states a size, it is once, few, many or the class of an expanded clone; other rows omit it.

-	TRBV6-1	few	TRBJ2-7	CASSDRTPTYEQYF	TGTGCCAGCAGTGACCGGACTCCTACCTACGAGCAGTACTTC
-	TRBV18	-	TRBJ2-1	CASSPLGEGRGGNEQFF	TGTGCCAGCTCACCACTGGGAGAGGGGCGAGGGGGCAATGAGCAGTTCTTC
-	TRBV6-5	-	TRBJ1-4	CASSYSLLGTNEKLFF	TGTGCCAGCAGTTACAGCCTTTTGGGAACTAATGAAAAACTGTTTTTT
TRBD2	TRBV19	-	TRBJ2-7	CASSYGLAGGRSYEQYF	TGTGCCAGTAGTTATGGACTAGCGGGAGGTCGCTCCTACGAGCAGTACTTC
-	TRBV9	-	TRBJ2-5	CASSVAWTNEETQYF	TGTGCCAGCAGCGTAGCTTGGACTAACGAAGAGACCCAGTACTTC
TRBD1	TRBV9	-	TRBJ2-5	CASSVEQGTGETQYF	TGTGCCAGCAGCGTAGAACAGGGGACGGGGGAGACCCAGTACTTC
TRBD2	TRBV4-1	-	TRBJ2-2	CASSQGAYQLAGITGELFF	TGCGCCAGCAGCCAAGGTGCGTACCAGCTAGCGGGAATCACCGGGGAGCTGTTTTTT
TRBD2	TRBV5-5	-	TRBJ2-7	CASSRILIAGRDSYEQYF	TGTGCCAGCAGCCGCATACTTATAGCGGGAAGGGACTCCTACGAGCAGTACTTC
-	TRBV10-1	-	TRBJ2-7	CASSDGYEQYF	TGCGCCAGCAGTGATGGATACGAGCAGTACTTC
TRBD1	TRBV4-3	once	TRBJ2-1	CASSQEGGRVSYNEQFF	TGCGCCAGCAGCCAAGAAGGGGGCCGCGTCTCCTACAATGAGCAGTTCTTC
TRBD1	TRBV9	-	TRBJ2-5	CASSSGQGGGETQYF	TGTGCCAGCAGCTCGGGACAGGGGGGAGGAGAGACCCAGTACTTC
-	TRBV5-1	-	TRBJ2-5	CASSETRWETQYF	TGCGCCAGCAGCGAGACAAGGTGGGAGACCCAGTACTTC
-	TRBV11-2	-	TRBJ2-2	CASSLIPANTGELFF	TGTGCCAGCAGCTTAATACCGGCGAACACCGGGGAGCTGTTTTTT
-	TRBV7-9	-	TRBJ2-7	CATGDGAYEQYF	TGTGCCACCGGGGACGGCGCCTACGAGCAGTACTTC
-	TRBV11-2	-	TRBJ2-7	CASSLQQPYEQYF	TGTGCCAGCAGCTTACAACAGCCCTACGAGCAGTACTTC
-	TRBV9	-	TRBJ1-1	CASSATASRYTEAFF	TGTGCCAGCAGCGCCACAGCATCTAGGTACACTGAAGCTTTCTTT
-	TRBV7-2	-	TRBJ2-7	CASSSSRGGEQYF	TGTGCCAGCAGTTCGAGCAGGGGGGGCGAGCAGTACTTC
TRBD1	TRBV15	-	TRBJ2-2	CATSITGGITGELFF	TGTGCCACCAGCATAACAGGGGGGATCACCGGGGAGCTGTTTTTT
-	TRBV7-9	-	TRBJ2-1	CASSLVPEDEQFF	TGTGCCAGCAGCTTAGTCCCAGAAGATGAGCAGTTCTTC
-	TRBV4-1	-	TRBJ2-5	CASSQVRGTQYF	TGCGCCAGCAGCCAAGTTCGGGGGACCCAGTACTTC
-	TRBV9	-	TRBJ2-1	CASSVSGGNYNEQFF	TGTGCCAGCAGCGTAAGTGGCGGGAACTACAATGAGCAGTTCTTC
-	TRBV5-1	once	TRBJ2-1	CASSSGGPYNEQFF	TGCGCCAGCAGTAGTGGCGGCCCCTACAATGAGCAGTTCTTC
-	TRBV6-6	-	TRBJ1-5	CASGLVGGQPQHF	TGTGCCAGCGGGTTAGTTGGGGGGCAGCCCCAGCATTTT
TRBD2	TRBV7-9	-	TRBJ2-1	CASSSVGLAGMANEQFF	TGTGCCAGCAGCTCCGTCGGACTAGCGGGAATGGCCAATGAGCAGTTCTTC
-	TRBV7-6	-	TRBJ2-5	CASSYLSGAQETQYF	TGTGCCAGCAGTTACCTGTCCGGGGCCCAAGAGACCCAGTACTTC
-	TRBV29-1	-	TRBJ2-7	CSVVTNYEQYF	TGCAGCGTTGTAACTAACTACGAGCAGTACTTC
TRBD2	TRBV6-1	-	TRBJ2-3	CASSEFGGSGDTQYF	TGTGCCAGCAGTGAATTTGGCGGGAGTGGAGATACGCAGTATTTT
TRBD1	TRBV15	-	TRBJ2-7	CATSKGTVLSYEQYF	TGTGCCACCAGCAAAGGGACAGTACTCTCCTACGAGCAGTACTTC